This TCR beta chain came from a study of blood T cells in healthy people across ages. PBMCs were isolated at a quantity of at least 6.5 million per sample. Alongside a J-beta primer mix, a sample-barcoded 5' primer served in a second PCR lasting about 7 to 11 cycles. Each cDNA molecule carried a tag from a template-switch adaptor that contained 12 random nucleotides. TCRdb re-called the 5' RACE reads through MiXCR, storing one row per CDR3 protein. The sample lists roughly 800,000 distinct CDR3 sequences, more than 25% seen once, with around 3% in the top ten. The CDR3 covers 16 residues. V was pared by 0 bases and J by 5 bases, with 7 bases of the junction left unmatched. CDR1 and CDR2 (germline): LGHDT, YNNKEL (reference sequence). The data also belong to a second study, concerning T cells of mothers and their children. This second report adds: When mothers and children were related, their normalized repertoire overlap, which was always slightly higher, did not differ significantly from that of unrelated pairs.

This receptor was taken from a boy between 5 and 17 years old in good health. Sequenced sample: blood. The chain carries TRBV3-1 and TRBJ1-1; TRBD1 aligns across 9 bases. Here the CDR3 DNA reads TGTGCCAGCAGCCAAGATGCGGGACAGGGAGGGACTGAAGCTTTCTTT. Translating gives CASSQDAGQGGTEAFF.